The present TCR beta chain was sequenced within a study of blood T cell repertoires in COVID-19. As for the study in general: Researchers got acute and convalescent COVID-19 samples from the United States, Italy and Spain. The cDNA or gDNA used as material had been derived from T cells, B-cell-depleted T cells, or PBMCs.

The junction had 11 bases not matched to a gene; V was cut back by 7 bases and J by 6 bases. Germline CDR1 is LNHDA and CDR2 is SQIVND (reference sequence). The CDR3 totals 15 residues. Authors' data handling: Nucleated cell number was recorded as an estimate derived from reference gene primer amplification. The protocol was immunoSEQ multiplex PCR, while the TCRdb copy is restricted to in-frame clones and leaves out a portion. V and J calls and clone size are as listed in that table; D and trimming were resolved from the DNA. Of some 100,000 clones in the sample, about 85% were seen once. A single count supports this clone.

The receptor's source is a human donor in a cohort sampled during active COVID-19. The sequencing sample was made of peripheral blood. The gene calls are TRBV19 and TRBJ2-1, with 8 bases aligning to TRBD2. CDR3 bases: TGTGCCAGTAATAAGTACGGGAGGGGGGGCAATGAGCAGTTCTTC. Protein: CASNKYGRGGNEQFF.